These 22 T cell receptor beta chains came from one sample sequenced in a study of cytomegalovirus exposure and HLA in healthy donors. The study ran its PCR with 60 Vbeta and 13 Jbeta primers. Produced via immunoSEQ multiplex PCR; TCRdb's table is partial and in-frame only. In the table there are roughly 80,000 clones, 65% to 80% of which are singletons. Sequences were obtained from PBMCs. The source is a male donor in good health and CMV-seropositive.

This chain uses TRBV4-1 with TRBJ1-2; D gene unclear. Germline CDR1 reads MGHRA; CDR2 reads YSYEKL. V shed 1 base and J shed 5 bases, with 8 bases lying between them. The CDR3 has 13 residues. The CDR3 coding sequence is TGCGCCAGCAGCCAAGCCGAGTATTATGGCTACACCTTC. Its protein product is CASSQAEYYGYTF.

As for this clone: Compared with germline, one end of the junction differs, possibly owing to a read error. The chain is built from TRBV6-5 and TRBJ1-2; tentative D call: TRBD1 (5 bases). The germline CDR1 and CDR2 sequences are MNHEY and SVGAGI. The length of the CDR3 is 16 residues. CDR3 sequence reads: CASSYTGGGLNFGYTF. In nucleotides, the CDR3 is TGTGCCAGCAGTTACACCGGGGGGGGACTCAACTTTGGCTACACCTTC.

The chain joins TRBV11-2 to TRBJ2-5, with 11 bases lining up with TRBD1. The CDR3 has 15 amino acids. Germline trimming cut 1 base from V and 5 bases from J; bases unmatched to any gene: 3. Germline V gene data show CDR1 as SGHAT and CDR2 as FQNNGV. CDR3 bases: TGTGCCAGCAGCTTAGCGGACAGGGGGCCGGAGACCCAGTACTTC. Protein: CASSLADRGPETQYF. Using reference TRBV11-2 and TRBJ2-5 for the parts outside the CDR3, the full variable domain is EAGVAQSPRYKIIEKRQSVAFWCNPISGHATLYWYQQILGQGPKLLIQFQNNGVVDDSQLPKDRFSAERLKGVDSTLKIQPAKLEDSAVYLCASSLADRGPETQYFGPGTRLLVL.

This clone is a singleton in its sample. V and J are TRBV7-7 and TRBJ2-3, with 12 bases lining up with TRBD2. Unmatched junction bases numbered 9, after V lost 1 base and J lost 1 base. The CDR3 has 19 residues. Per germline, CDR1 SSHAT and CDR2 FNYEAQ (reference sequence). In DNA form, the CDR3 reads TGTGCCAGCAGCTTAGTCTCGGCTAGCGGGAGGGAAGGCACAGATACGCAGTATTTT. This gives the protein CASSLVSASGREGTDTQYF. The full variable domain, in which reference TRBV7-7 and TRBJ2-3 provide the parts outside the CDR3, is GAGVSQSPRYKVTKRGQDVTLRCDPISSHATLYWYQQALGQGPEFLTYFNYEAQPDKSGLPSDRFSAERPEGSISTLTIQRTEQRDSAMYRCASSLVSASGREGTDTQYFGPGTRLTVL.

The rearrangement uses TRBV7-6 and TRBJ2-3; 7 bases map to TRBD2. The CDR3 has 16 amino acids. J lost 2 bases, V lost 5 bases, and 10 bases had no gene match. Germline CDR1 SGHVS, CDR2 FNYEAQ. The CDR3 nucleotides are TGTGCCAGCAGCCCCGAGACTAGCCGCCTCACAGATACGCAGTATTTT. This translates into CASSPETSRLTDTQYF. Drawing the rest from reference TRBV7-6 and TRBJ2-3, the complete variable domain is GAGVSQSPRYKVTKRGQDVALRCDPISGHVSLYWYRQALGQGPEFLTYFNYEAQQDKSGLPNDRFSAERPEGSISTLTIQRTEQRDSAMYRCASSPETSRLTDTQYFGPGTRLTVL.

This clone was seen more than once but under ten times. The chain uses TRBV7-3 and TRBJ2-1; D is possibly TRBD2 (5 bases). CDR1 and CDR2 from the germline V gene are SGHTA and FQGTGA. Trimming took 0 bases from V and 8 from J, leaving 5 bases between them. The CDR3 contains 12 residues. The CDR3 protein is CASSLTRDEQFF. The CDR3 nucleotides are TGTGCCAGCAGCTTAACGCGGGATGAGCAGTTCTTC.

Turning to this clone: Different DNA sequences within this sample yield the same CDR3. The CDR3 DNA sequence: TGCGCCAGCAGCCTAGGACAGGGCGAGGGCTCACCCCTCCACTTT. Amino acid sequence: CASSLGQGEGSPLHF. The rearrangement joins TRBV5-1 to TRBJ1-6; TRBD1 agrees at 8 bases. Germline CDR1 SGHRS, CDR2 YFSETQ. The CDR3 runs to 15 residues. Unmatched junction bases numbered 10, after V lost 4 bases and J lost 10 bases.

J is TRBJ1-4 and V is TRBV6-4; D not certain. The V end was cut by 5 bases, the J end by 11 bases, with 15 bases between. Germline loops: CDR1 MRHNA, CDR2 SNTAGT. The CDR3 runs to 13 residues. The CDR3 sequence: CASSIRFGDKLFF. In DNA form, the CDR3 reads TGTGCCAGCAGTATCAGGTTCGGGGATAAACTGTTTTTT.

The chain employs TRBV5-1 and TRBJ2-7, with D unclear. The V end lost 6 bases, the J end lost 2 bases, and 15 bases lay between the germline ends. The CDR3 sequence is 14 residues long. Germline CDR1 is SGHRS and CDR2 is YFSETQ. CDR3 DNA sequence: TGCGCCAGCACCCTCGGTGGGCCGGCCTACGAGCAGTACTTC. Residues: CASTLGGPAYEQYF.

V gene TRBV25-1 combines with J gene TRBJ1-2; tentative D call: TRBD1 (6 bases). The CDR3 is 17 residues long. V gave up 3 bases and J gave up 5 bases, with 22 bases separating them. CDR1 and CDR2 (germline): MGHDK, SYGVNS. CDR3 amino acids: CASSDSNSGERIYGYTF. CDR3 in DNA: TGTGCCAGCAGTGATTCCAATTCAGGGGAGCGGATATATGGCTACACCTTC.

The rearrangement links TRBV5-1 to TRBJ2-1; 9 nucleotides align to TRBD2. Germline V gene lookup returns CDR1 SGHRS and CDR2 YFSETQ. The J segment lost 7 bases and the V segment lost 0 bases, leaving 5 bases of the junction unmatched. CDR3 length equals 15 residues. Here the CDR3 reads CASSLELAGANEQFF. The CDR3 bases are TGCGCCAGCAGCTTGGAATTAGCGGGAGCAAATGAGCAGTTCTTC.

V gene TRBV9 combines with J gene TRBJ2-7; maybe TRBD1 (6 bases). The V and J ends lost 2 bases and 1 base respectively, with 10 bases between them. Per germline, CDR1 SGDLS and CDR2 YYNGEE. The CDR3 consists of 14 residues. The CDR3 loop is CASSVQGISYEQYF. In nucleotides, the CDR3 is TGTGCCAGCAGCGTTCAGGGGATTTCCTACGAGCAGTACTTC.

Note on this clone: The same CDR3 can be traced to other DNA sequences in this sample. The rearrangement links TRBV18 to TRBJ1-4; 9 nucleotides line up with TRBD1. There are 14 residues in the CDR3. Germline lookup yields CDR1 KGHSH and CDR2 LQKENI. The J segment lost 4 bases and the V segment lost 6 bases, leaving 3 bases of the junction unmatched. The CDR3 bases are TGTGCCAGCTCGCCGGGACAGGGTAATGAAAAACTGTTTTTT. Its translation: CASSPGQGNEKLFF. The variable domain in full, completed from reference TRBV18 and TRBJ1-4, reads NAGVMQNPRHLVRRRGQEARLRCSPMKGHSHVYWYRQLPEEGLKFMVYLQKENIIDESGMPKERFSAEFPKEGPSILRIQQVVRGDSAAYFCASSPGQGNEKLFFGSGTQLSVL.

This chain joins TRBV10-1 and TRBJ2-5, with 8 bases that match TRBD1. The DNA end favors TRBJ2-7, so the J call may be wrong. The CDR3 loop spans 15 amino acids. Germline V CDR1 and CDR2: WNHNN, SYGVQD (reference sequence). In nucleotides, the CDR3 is TGCGCCAGCAGTGACTGGACAGGGATTGCCTACGAGCAGTACTTC. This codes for CASSDWTGIAYEQYF.

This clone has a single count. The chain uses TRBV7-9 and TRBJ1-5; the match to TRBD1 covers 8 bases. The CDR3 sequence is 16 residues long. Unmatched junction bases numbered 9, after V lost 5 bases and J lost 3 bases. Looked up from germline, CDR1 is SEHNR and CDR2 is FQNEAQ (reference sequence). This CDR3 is CASSPLTGVPNQPQHF. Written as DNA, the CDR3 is TGTGCCAGCAGCCCACTGACAGGGGTCCCCAATCAGCCCCAGCATTTT. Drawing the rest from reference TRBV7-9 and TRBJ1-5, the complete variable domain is DTGVSQNPRHKITKRGQNVTFRCDPISEHNRLYWYRQTLGQGPEFLTYFQNEAQLEKSRLLSDRFSAERPKGSFSTLEIQRTEQGDSAMYLCASSPLTGVPNQPQHFGDGTRLSIL.

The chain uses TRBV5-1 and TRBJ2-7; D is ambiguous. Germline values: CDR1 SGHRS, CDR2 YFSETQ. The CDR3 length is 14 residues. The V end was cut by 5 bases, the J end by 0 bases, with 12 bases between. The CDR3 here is CASRFTRYSYEQYF. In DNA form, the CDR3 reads TGCGCCAGCAGATTCACGCGTTACTCCTACGAGCAGTACTTC.

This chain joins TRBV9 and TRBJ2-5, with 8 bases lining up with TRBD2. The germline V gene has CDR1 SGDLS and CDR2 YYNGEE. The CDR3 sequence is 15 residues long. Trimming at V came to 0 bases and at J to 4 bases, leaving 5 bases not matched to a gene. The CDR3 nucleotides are TGTGCCAGCAGCGTAGTAGGACTAGCAGGAGAGACCCAGTACTTC. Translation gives CASSVVGLAGETQYF.

CDR3 sequence: CASSSLDRVGSPLHF. The CDR3 DNA is TGTGCCAGCAGCTCCTTAGACAGGGTAGGATCACCCCTCCACTTT. The chain has TRBV5-4 and TRBJ1-6; 7 bases line up with TRBD1. V was pared by 3 bases and J by 10 bases, with 10 bases of the junction left unmatched. Germline V gene lookup returns CDR1 SGHNT and CDR2 YYREEE (reference sequence). CDR3 length: 15 residues.

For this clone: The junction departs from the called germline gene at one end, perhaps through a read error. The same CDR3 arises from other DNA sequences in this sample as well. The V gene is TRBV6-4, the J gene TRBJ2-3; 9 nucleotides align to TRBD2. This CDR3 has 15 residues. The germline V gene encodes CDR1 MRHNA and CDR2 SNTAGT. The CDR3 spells CTSSDSFSGGDTQYF. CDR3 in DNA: TGTACCAGTAGTGACTCGTTTAGCGGGGGAGATACGCAGTATTTT.

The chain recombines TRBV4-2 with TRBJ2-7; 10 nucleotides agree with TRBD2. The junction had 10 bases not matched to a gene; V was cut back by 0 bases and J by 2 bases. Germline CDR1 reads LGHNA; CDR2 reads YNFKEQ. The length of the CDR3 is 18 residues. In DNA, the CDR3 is TGTGCCAGCAGCCAAGATCTCGTAGCAAGCGGGGGGGCCTACGAGCAGTACTTC. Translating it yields CASSQDLVASGGAYEQYF.

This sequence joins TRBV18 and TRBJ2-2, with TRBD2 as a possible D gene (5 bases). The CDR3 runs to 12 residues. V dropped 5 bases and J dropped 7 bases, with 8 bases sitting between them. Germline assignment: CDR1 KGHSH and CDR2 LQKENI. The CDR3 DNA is TGTGCCAGCTCATTCGGAGGCGGGGAGCTGTTTTTT. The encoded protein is CASSFGGGELFF.

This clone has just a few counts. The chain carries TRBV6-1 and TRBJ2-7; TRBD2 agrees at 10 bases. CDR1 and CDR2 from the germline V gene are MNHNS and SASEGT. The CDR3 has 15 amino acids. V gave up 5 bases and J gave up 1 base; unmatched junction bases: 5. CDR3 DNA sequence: TGTGCCAGCAGTTTTAGCGGGAGGACTTCCTACGAGCAGTACTTC. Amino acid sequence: CASSFSGRTSYEQYF.